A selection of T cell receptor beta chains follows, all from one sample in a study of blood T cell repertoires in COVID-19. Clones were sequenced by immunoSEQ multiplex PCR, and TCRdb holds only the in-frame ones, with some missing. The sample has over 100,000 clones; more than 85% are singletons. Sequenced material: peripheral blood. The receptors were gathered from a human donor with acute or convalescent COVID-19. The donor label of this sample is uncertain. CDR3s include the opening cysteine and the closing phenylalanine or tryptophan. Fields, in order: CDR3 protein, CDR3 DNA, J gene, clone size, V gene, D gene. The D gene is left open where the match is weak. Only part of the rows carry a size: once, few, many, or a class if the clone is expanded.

CDR3: CASSKGETGAYNEQFF
DNA: TGTGCCAGCAGCAAAGGTGAGACAGGGGCCTACAATGAGCAGTTCTTC
J: TRBJ2-1
size: NA
V: TRBV21-1
D: NA

CDR3: CASSGLAVYNEQFF
DNA: TGTGCCAGCAGCGGACTAGCGGTTTACAATGAGCAGTTCTTC
J: TRBJ2-1
size: NA
V: TRBV2
D: TRBD2

CDR3: CASSVVGTGGYNEQFF
DNA: TGTGCCAGCAGCGTAGTTGGGACAGGGGGATACAATGAGCAGTTCTTC
J: TRBJ2-1
size: NA
V: TRBV9
D: TRBD1

CDR3: CASSSIGGQLLDYEQYF
DNA: TGTGCCAGCAGCTCGATCGGGGGACAGCTTCTCGACTACGAGCAGTACTTC
J: TRBJ2-7
size: NA
V: TRBV11-2
D: NA

CDR3: CASSERTGTNEKLFF
DNA: TGTGCCAGCAGTGAGAGAACGGGAACTAATGAAAAACTGTTTTTT
J: TRBJ1-4
size: NA
V: TRBV6-1
D: NA

CDR3: CASSGRGFTEAFF
DNA: TGTGCCAGCAGCGGAAGGGGGTTTACTGAAGCTTTCTTT
J: TRBJ1-1
size: once
V: TRBV6-2/TRBV6-3
D: NA

CDR3: CASGETSGTDTQYF
DNA: TGTGCCAGCGGAGAAACTAGCGGCACAGATACGCAGTATTTT
J: TRBJ2-3
size: NA
V: TRBV9
D: TRBD2

CDR3: CASSYGGGMNTEAFF
DNA: TGTGCCAGCAGTTACGGGGGGGGCATGAACACTGAAGCTTTCTTT
J: TRBJ1-1
size: NA
V: TRBV6-5
D: NA

CDR3: CASSDYRGPSTNEKLFF
DNA: TGTGCCAGCAGTGATTACAGGGGGCCCTCAACTAATGAAAAACTGTTTTTT
J: TRBJ1-4
size: NA
V: TRBV2
D: TRBD1

CDR3: CASSLTSGSFYEQYF
DNA: TGCGCCAGCAGCTTGACTAGCGGGAGTTTTTACGAGCAGTACTTC
J: TRBJ2-7
size: NA
V: TRBV5-1
D: TRBD2

CDR3: CASSFFRTEAFF
DNA: TGTGCCAGCAGTTTTTTTCGCACTGAAGCTTTCTTT
J: TRBJ1-1
size: NA
V: TRBV28
D: NA

CDR3: CASSHWAGNTEAFF
DNA: TGTGCCAGCAGCCATTGGGCGGGCAACACTGAAGCTTTCTTT
J: TRBJ1-1
size: NA
V: TRBV5-8
D: NA

CDR3: CSASWSITGELFF
DNA: TGCAGTGCTAGTTGGAGCATTACCGGGGAGCTGTTTTTT
J: TRBJ2-2
size: NA
V: TRBV20-1
D: NA

CDR3: CASSQSGTSTGETQYF
DNA: TGTGCCAGCTCTCAGTCCGGGACTTCGACAGGGGAGACCCAGTACTTC
J: TRBJ2-5
size: once
V: TRBV18
D: NA

CDR3: CASSRGQGATDTQYF
DNA: TGTGCCAGCAGCCGTGGACAGGGGGCGACAGATACGCAGTATTTT
J: TRBJ2-3
size: NA
V: TRBV6-5
D: TRBD1

CDR3: CASSNINRAEAFF
DNA: TGTGCCAGCAGCAATATTAACAGGGCTGAAGCTTTCTTT
J: TRBJ1-1
size: NA
V: TRBV6-2/TRBV6-3
D: NA

CDR3: CASSQELGGGGEKLFF
DNA: TGTGCCAGCAGCCAAGAGTTGGGGGGTGGTGGTGAAAAACTGTTTTTT
J: TRBJ1-4
size: NA
V: TRBV4-2
D: NA

CDR3: CASNGGLAEFNEQFF
DNA: TGTGCCAGCAACGGGGGACTAGCGGAGTTCAATGAGCAGTTCTTC
J: TRBJ2-1
size: NA
V: TRBV28
D: TRBD2

CDR3: CASSLGEGRRNEKLFF
DNA: TGTGCCAGCAGCTTAGGGGAGGGCCGTAGAAATGAAAAACTGTTTTTT
J: TRBJ1-4
size: NA
V: TRBV7-9
D: NA

CDR3: CASSIGAGDRGQFF
DNA: TGTGCCAGTAGTATAGGAGCGGGAGACCGAGGGCAGTTCTTC
J: TRBJ2-1
size: NA
V: TRBV19
D: TRBD2